This T cell receptor (beta chain) was sequenced during a study of OX40 agonist ivuxolimab in advanced cancers. Study summary: The study treated patients with ivuxolimab, an agonistic anti-OX40 (CD134) antibody. The dose of intravenous ivuxolimab that patients received every 2 weeks ranged from 0.01 to 10 mg/kg. General study results and limits: Fewer expanded clones were found on average in CD4+ than in CD8+ T cells. The CD4+ and CD8+ T cells in the blood had expanded clonally by week 6 at 0.1 to 3.0 mg/kg.

Germline V CDR1 and CDR2: LGHNA, YNFKEQ. The CDR3 has 16 residues. Trimming removed 0 bases from V and 0 bases from J; junction bases left unmatched: 3. As for this clone: Its specificity is not known.

The protocol was immunoSEQ multiplex PCR, while the TCRdb copy is restricted to in-frame clones and leaves out a portion. Counted here are fewer than 60,000 clones, 82% occurring once; the ten biggest clones make up about 3.5%. The V gene is TRBV4-2, the J gene TRBJ2-7, with 9 bases identical to TRBD1. The clonotype originates from an adult with an advanced solid tumor such as melanoma, head and neck, liver or kidney cancer. Specimen: CD4+ or CD8+ T cells sorted from blood, collected in a trial of the OX40 agonist ivuxolimab. CDR3 region: CASSQDLTGGSYEQYF. CDR3 sequence (DNA): TGTGCCAGCAGCCAAGATTTGACAGGGGGCTCCTACGAGCAGTACTTC.